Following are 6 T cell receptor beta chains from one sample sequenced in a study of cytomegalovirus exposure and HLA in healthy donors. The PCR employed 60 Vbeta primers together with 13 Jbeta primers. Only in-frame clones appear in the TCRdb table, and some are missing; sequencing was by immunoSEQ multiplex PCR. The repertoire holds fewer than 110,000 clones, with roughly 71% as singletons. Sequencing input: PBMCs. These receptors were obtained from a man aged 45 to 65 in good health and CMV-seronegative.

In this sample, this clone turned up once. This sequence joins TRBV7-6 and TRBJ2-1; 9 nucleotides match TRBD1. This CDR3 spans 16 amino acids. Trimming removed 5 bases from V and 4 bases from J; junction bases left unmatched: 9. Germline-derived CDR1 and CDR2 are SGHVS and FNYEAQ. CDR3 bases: TGTGCCAGCAGCATCAGAGACAGGGGGTCGTACAATGAGCAGTTCTTC. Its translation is CASSIRDRGSYNEQFF.

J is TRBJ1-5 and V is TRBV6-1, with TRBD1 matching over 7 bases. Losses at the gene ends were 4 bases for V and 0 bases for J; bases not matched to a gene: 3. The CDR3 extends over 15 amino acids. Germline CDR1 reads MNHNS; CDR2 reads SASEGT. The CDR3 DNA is TGTGCCAGCAGTGGGGGACAGTATAGCAATCAGCCCCAGCATTTT. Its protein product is CASSGGQYSNQPQHF.

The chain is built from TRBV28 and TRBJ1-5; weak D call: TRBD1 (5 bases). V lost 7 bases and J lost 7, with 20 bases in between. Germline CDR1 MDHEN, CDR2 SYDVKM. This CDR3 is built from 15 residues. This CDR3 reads CASTPGRVRLQPQHF. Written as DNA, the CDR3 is TGTGCCAGCACCCCGGGCAGGGTAAGATTACAGCCCCAGCATTTT.

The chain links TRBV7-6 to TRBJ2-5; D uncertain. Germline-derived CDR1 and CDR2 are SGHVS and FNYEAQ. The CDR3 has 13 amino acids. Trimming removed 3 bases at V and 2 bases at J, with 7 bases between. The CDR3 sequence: CASSFYPQETQYF. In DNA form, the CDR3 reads TGTGCCAGCAGCTTCTACCCGCAAGAGACCCAGTACTTC.

This chain's CDR3 is CASSTGTGTNTGELFF. The CDR3 DNA follows: TGTGCCAGCTCAACCGGCACAGGGACGAACACCGGGGAGCTGTTTTTT. The V call is TRBV18, the J call TRBJ2-2, with D possibly being TRBD1 (6 bases). V was cut by 5 bases and J by 0 bases, with 13 bases left in between. In germline, CDR1 is KGHSH, CDR2 LQKENI. The CDR3 spans 16 residues.

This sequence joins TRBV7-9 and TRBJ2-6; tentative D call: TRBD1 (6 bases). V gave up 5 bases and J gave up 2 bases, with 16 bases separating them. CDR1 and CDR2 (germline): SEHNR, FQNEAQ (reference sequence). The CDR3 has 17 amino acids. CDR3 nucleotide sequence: TGTGCCAGCAGCCCCCTCAGGGGTCCCCCTGGGGCCAACGTCCTGACTTTC. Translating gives CASSPLRGPPGANVLTF. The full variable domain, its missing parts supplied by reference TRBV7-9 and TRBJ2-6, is DTGVSQNPRHKITKRGQNVTFRCDPISEHNRLYWYRQTLGQGPEFLTYFQNEAQLEKSRLLSDRFSAERPKGSFSTLEIQRTEQGDSAMYLCASSPLRGPPGANVLTFGAGSRLTVL.